This TCR beta chain was profiled in a study of technical replicates of blood from a few donors. Only in-frame clones appear in the TCRdb table, and some are missing; sequencing was by immunoSEQ multiplex PCR. The sample carries more than 55,000 clones, approximately 93% recorded once. The sequence was collected from a human donor in good health. Some clones in this sample may be carry-over from other donors' samples. The sample taken for sequencing was PBMCs.

The CDR3 sequence: CAWTRQAEARTQYF. CDR3 bases: TGTGCCTGGACCAGACAGGCGGAAGCAAGGACGCAGTATTTT. The chain uses TRBV30 and TRBJ2-3; TRBD1 is a possible D gene (6 bases). The germline V gene has CDR1 GTSNPN and CDR2 SVGIG (reference sequence). With 4 bases removed from V and 9 bases from J, the gap between germline ends came to 20 bases. CDR3 length: 14 amino acids.